This TCR beta chain was documented in a study of T cells in Graves' hyperthyroidism and ophthalmopathy. Amplification yielded TCR beta CDR3 regions, with RNA transcripts as the source. Using the HTBI primer set, a first-round RT-PCR was run on the TCR CDR3. MiXCR was run by TCRdb on the multiplex PCR reads, yielding one entry per CDR3 protein. Found here are 500,000 to 550,000 distinct CDR3 sequences, 15% to 20% of them singletons; the top ten hold roughly 44%. CDR1 GTSNPN and CDR2 SVGIG come from the germline V gene (reference sequence). The V segment lost 5 bases and the J segment 4 bases; nucleotides outside the gene matches: 5. CDR3 length: 12 amino acids. This clonotype occurred a few times.

This chain uses TRBV30 with TRBJ2-7, with 7 positions matching TRBD1. This TCR derives from a man between 35 and 55 years old with Graves' ophthalmopathy. Sequenced input: blood. CDR3 amino acids: CAWGTAFYEQYF. The CDR3 DNA is TGTGCCTGGGGGACAGCATTTTACGAGCAGTACTTC.